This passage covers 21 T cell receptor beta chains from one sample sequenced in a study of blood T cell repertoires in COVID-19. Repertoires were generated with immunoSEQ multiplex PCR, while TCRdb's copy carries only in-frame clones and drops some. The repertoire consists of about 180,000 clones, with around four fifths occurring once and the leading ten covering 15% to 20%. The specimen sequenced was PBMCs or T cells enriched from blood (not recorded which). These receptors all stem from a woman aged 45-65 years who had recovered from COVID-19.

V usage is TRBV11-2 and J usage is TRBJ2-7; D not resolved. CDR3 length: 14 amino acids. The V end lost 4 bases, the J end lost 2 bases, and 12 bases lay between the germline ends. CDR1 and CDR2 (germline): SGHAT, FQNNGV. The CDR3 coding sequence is TGTGCCAGCAGCTCCTCAACAGTGGCCTACGAGCAGTACTTC. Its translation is CASSSSTVAYEQYF. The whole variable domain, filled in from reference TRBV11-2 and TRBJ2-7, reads EAGVAQSPRYKIIEKRQSVAFWCNPISGHATLYWYQQILGQGPKLLIQFQNNGVVDDSQLPKDRFSAERLKGVDSTLKIQPAKLEDSAVYLCASSSSTVAYEQYFGPGTRLTVT.

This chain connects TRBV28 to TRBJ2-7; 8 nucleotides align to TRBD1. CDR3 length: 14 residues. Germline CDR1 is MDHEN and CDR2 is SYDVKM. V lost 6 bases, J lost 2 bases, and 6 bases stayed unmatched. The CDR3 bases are TGTGCCAGCAGCTCTTTGACAGGGGCCTACGAGCAGTACTTC. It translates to CASSSLTGAYEQYF.

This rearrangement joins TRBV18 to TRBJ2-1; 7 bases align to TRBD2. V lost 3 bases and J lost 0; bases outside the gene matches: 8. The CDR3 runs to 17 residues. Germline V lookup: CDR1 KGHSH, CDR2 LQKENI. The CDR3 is CASSPPAGRSSYNEQFF. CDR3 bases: TGTGCCAGCTCACCCCCTGCCGGGAGGAGCTCCTACAATGAGCAGTTCTTC.

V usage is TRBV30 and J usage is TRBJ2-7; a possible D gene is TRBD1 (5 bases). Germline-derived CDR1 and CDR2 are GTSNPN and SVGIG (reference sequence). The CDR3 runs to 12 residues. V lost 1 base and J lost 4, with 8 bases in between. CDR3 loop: CAWSGQGYEQYF. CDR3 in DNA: TGTGCCTGGAGTGGCCAGGGTTACGAGCAGTACTTC.

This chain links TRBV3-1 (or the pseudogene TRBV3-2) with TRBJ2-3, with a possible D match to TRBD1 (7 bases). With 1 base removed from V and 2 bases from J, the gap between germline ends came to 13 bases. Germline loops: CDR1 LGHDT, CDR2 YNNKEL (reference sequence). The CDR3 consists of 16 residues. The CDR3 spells CASSQAGGGITDTQYF. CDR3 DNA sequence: TGTGCCAGCAGCCAAGCAGGGGGAGGAATCACAGATACGCAGTATTTT.

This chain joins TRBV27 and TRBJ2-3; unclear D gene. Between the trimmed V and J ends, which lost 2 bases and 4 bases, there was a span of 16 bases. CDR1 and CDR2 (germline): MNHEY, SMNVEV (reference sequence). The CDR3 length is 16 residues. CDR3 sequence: CASSLMAPTSPDTQYF. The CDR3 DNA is TGTGCCAGCAGTTTAATGGCACCAACCTCACCAGATACGCAGTATTTT.

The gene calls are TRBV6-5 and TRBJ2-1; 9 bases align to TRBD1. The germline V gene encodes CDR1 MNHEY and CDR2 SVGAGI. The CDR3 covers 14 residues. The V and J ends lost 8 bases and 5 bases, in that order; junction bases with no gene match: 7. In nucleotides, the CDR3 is TGTGCCAGCCTACCCGGGACAGGGCACAATGAGCAGTTCTTC. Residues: CASLPGTGHNEQFF.

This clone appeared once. CDR3 sequence reads: CASSLGGRAIDTQYF. Here the CDR3 DNA reads TGTGCCAGCAGCTTAGGGGGGAGGGCCATAGATACGCAGTATTTT. The chain links TRBV7-2 to TRBJ2-3; the match to TRBD2 covers 7 bases. V gave up 1 base and J gave up 5 bases; unmatched junction bases: 6. The CDR3 runs to 15 residues. Germline V gene lookup returns CDR1 SGHTA and CDR2 FQGNSA.

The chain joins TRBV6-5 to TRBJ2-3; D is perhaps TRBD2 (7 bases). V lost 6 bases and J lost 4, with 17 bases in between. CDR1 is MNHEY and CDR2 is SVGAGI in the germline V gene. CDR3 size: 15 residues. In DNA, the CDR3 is TGTGCCAGCAGACCCGGACTAGGGGGTTCAGATACGCAGTATTTT. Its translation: CASRPGLGGSDTQYF.

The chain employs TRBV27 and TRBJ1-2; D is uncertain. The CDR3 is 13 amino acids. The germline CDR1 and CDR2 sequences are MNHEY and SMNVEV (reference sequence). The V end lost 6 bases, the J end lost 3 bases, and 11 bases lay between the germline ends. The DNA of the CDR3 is TGTGCCAGCAGCAGGAGGGCGGACTATGGCTACACCTTC. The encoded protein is CASSRRADYGYTF.

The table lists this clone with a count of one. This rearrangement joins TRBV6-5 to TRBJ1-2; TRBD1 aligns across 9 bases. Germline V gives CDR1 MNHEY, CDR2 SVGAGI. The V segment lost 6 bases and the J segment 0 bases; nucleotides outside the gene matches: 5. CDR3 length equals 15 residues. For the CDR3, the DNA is TGTGCCAGCAGACCCTACAGGGGGCCTAACTATGGCTACACCTTC. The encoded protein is CASRPYRGPNYGYTF.

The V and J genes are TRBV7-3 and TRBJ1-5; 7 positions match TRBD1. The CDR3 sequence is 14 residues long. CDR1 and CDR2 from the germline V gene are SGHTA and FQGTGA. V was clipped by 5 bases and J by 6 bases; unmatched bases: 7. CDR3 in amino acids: CASSPDRVGQPQHF. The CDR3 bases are TGTGCCAGCAGCCCAGACAGGGTCGGTCAGCCCCAGCATTTT.

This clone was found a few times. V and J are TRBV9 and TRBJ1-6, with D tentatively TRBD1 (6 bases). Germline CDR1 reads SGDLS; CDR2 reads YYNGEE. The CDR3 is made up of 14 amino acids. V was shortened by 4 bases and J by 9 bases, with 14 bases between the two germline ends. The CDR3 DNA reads TGTGCCAGCAGCCTTGGACAGAAAGGTTCACCCCTCCACTTT. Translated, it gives CASSLGQKGSPLHF. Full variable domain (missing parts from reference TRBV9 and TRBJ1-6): DSGVTQTPKHLITATGQRVTLRCSPRSGDLSVYWYQQSLDQGLQFLIQYYNGEERAKGNILERFSAQQFPDLHSELNLSSLELGDSALYFCASSLGQKGSPLHFGNGTRLTVT.

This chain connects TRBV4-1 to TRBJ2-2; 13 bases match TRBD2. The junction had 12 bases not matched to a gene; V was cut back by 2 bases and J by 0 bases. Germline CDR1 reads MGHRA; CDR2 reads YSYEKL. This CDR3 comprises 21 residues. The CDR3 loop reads CASSQQLSAGLAGTNTGELFF. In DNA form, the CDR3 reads TGCGCCAGCAGCCAACAACTTTCTGCGGGACTAGCGGGAACGAACACCGGGGAGCTGTTTTTT.

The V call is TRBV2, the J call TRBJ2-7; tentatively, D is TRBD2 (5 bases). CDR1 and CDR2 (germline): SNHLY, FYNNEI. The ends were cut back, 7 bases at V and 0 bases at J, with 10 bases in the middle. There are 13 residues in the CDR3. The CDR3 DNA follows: TGTGCCAGCAACGGTCGGGGCTCCTACGAGCAGTACTTC. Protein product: CASNGRGSYEQYF.

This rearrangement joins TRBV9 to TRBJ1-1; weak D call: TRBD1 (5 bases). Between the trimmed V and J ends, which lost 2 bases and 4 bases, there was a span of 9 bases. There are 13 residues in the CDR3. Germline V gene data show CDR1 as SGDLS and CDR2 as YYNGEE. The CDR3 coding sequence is TGTGCCAGCAGCGTGGGGCTTTCCACTGAAGCTTTCTTT. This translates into CASSVGLSTEAFF.

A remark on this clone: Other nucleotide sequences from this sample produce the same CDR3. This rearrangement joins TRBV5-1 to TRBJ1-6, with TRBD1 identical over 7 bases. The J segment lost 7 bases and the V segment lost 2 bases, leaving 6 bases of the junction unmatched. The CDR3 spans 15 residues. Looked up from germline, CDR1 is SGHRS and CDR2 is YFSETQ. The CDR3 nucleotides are TGCGCCAGCAGCTTACGACAGGGTGGGAATTCACCCCTCCACTTT. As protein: CASSLRQGGNSPLHF.

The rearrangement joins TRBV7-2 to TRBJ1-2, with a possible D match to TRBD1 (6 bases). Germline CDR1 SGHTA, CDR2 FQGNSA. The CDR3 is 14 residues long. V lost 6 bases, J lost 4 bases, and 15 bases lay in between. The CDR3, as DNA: TGTGCCAGCAGTTATACAGGGATGGGCTATGGCTACACCTTC. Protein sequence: CASSYTGMGYGYTF.

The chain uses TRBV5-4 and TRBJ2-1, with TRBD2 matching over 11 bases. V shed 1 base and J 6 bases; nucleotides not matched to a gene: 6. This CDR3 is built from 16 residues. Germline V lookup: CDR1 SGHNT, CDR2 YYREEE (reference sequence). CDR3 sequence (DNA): TGTGCCAGCAGCTTGCCCCTAGCGGGAGGTACCAATGAGCAGTTCTTC. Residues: CASSLPLAGGTNEQFF.

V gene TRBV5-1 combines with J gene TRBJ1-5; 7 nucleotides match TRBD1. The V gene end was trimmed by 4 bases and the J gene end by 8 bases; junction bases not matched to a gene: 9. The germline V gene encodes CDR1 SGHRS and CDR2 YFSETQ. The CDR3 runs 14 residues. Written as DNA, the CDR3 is TGCGCCAGCAGCGGGGGACAGCCTGGGGAGCCCCAGCATTTT. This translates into CASSGGQPGEPQHF.

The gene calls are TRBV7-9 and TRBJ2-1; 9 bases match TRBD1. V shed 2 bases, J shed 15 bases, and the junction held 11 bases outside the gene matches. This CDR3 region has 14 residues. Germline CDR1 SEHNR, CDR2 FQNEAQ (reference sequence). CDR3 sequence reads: CASSLLDRGDPPFF. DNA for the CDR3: TGTGCCAGCAGCTTACTCGACAGGGGGGACCCACCGTTCTTC.